This passage covers 14 T cell receptor beta chains from one sample sequenced in a study of neoadjuvant anti-PD-1 for oral cavity cancer. Clones were read by immunoSEQ multiplex PCR, and TCRdb kept only the in-frame ones, dropping some. The repertoire holds tens of thousands of clones, with more than 70% as singletons. The input for sequencing was PBMCs, taken before nivolumab (anti-PD-1) treatment. All receptors come from a person aged 40-85 years with oral cavity squamous cell carcinoma.

The chain carries TRBV30 and TRBJ1-2; D is unclear. The germline V gene encodes CDR1 GTSNPN and CDR2 SVGIG (reference sequence). Trimming cost V 2 bases and J 7 bases, with 8 bases left between them. CDR3 length equals 11 residues. Here the CDR3 DNA reads TGTGCCTGGAGTCGCCGGATTGGCTACACCTTC. As protein: CAWSRRIGYTF.

The chain joins TRBV5-5 to TRBJ2-5, with D perhaps TRBD1 (5 bases). The CDR3 contains 17 residues. The germline CDR1 and CDR2 sequences are SGHKS and YYEKEE (reference sequence). Trimming took 0 bases from V and 1 from J, leaving 16 bases between them. CDR3 sequence reads: CASSLGGELGPQETQYF. In DNA form, the CDR3 reads TGTGCCAGCAGCTTGGGGGGCGAGCTTGGGCCCCAAGAGACCCAGTACTTC.

This clone occurred a few times. This chain links TRBV7-9 with TRBJ1-5, with TRBD1 matching 7 bases. The CDR3 length is 15 residues. Germline values: CDR1 SEHNR, CDR2 FQNEAQ (reference sequence). Germline trimming cut 5 bases from V and 3 bases from J; bases unmatched to any gene: 7. As DNA, the CDR3 is TGTGCCAGCAGCCCGACAGGGCTAGACAATCAGCCCCAGCATTTT. This encodes CASSPTGLDNQPQHF.

The CDR3 spells CASSESGGQYF. The CDR3 DNA is TGTGCCAGCAGTGAATCGGGGGGGCAGTACTTC. The chain combines TRBV25-1 with TRBJ2-7; 7 bases are a match to TRBD2. Trimming cost V 1 base and J 9 bases; bases outside gene matches: 0. The germline V gene encodes CDR1 MGHDK and CDR2 SYGVNS. CDR3 length: 11 residues.

The chain links TRBV7-2 to TRBJ2-3; D assignment may be TRBD1 or TRBD2 (7 bases each). The V end was cut by 2 bases, the J end by 5 bases, with 14 bases between. CDR3 length: 15 residues. Germline V gene sequence: CDR1 SGHTA, CDR2 FQGNSA. The CDR3 DNA reads TGTGCCAGCAGCTTAATCGACAGGGAGGGAGATACGCAGTATTTT. Encoded protein: CASSLIDREGDTQYF.

V gene TRBV15 combines with J gene TRBJ2-2; D possibly matches TRBD1 or TRBD2 (6 bases each). Germline lookup yields CDR1 LNHNV and CDR2 YYDKDF (reference sequence). Deletions cut 3 bases from V and 6 bases from J, with 11 bases between. The CDR3 is 14 amino acids. CDR3 sequence: CATSSGGPPGELFF. In DNA form, the CDR3 reads TGTGCCACCAGCAGCGGGGGCCCACCCGGGGAGCTGTTTTTT.

V usage is TRBV9 and J usage is TRBJ1-1; D is perhaps TRBD1 (6 bases). This CDR3 has 15 amino acids. Between the trimmed V and J ends, which lost 0 bases and 1 base, there was a span of 10 bases. The V gene's germline CDR1 is SGDLS and CDR2 YYNGEE. In DNA form, the CDR3 reads TGTGCCAGCAGCGTAGACGCGACAGGGAACACTGAAGCTTTCTTT. It yields the protein CASSVDATGNTEAFF. The entire variable domain, with the rest obtained from reference TRBV9 and TRBJ1-1, is as follows: DSGVTQTPKHLITATGQRVTLRCSPRSGDLSVYWYQQSLDQGLQFLIQYYNGEERAKGNILERFSAQQFPDLHSELNLSSLELGDSALYFCASSVDATGNTEAFFGQGTRLTVV.

The DNA for the CDR3 is TGCGCCAGCAGCTTGGACAACGGGGAGACCCAGTACTTC. This gives the protein CASSLDNGETQYF. J is TRBJ2-5 and V is TRBV5-1; D remains ambiguous. This CDR3 contains 13 residues. The V gene's germline CDR1 is SGHRS and CDR2 YFSETQ. V lost 0 bases and J 5 bases, leaving 8 bases between the germline ends.

This clone was observed a few times. This CDR3 reads CAWSPQGNSPLHF. DNA for the CDR3: TGTGCCTGGAGCCCTCAGGGTAATTCACCCCTCCACTTT. The J gene is TRBJ1-6, the V gene TRBV30; perhaps TRBD1 as D (5 bases). CDR1 is GTSNPN and CDR2 is SVGIG in the germline V gene (reference sequence). Trimming removed 3 bases at V and 6 bases at J, with 9 bases between. The CDR3 is 13 amino acids.

The gene calls are TRBV6-1 and TRBJ2-6; D is uncertain. V lost 3 bases and J lost 0, with 6 bases in between. Germline V CDR1 and CDR2: MNHNS, SASEGT. This CDR3 region has 15 residues. Here the CDR3 DNA reads TGTGCCAGCAGTGACACGCTCTCTGGGGCCAACGTCCTGACTTTC. It is translated as CASSDTLSGANVLTF.

The chain has TRBV19 and TRBJ1-4, with a possible D match to TRBD1 (6 bases). With 8 bases removed from V and 4 bases from J, the gap between germline ends came to 14 bases. This CDR3 is built from 14 residues. Germline CDR1 is LNHDA and CDR2 is SQIVND (reference sequence). The CDR3 region has the DNA TGTGCCAGTCGGGGGCGCGGGGGTAATGAAAAACTGTTTTTT. Translating gives CASRGRGGNEKLFF. The variable domain in full, completed from reference TRBV19 and TRBJ1-4, reads DGGITQSPKYLFRKEGQNVTLSCEQNLNHDAMYWYRQDPGQGLRLIYYSQIVNDFQKGDIAEGYSVSREKKESFPLTVTSAQKNPTAFYLCASRGRGGNEKLFFGSGTQLSVL.

About this clone: The junction departs from germline at one end; a sequencing error may be responsible. The chain combines TRBV7-7 with TRBJ2-3, with 11 bases that match TRBD2. Germline CDR1 is SSHAT and CDR2 is FNYEAQ (reference sequence). The length of the CDR3 is 15 residues. The CDR3 spells CASSLGSGGADTQYF. The CDR3 DNA is TGTGCTAGCAGCTTAGGTAGCGGGGGGGCTGATACGCAGTATTTT.

The CDR3 is CASSLSNTGQGPFF. CDR3 nucleotides: TGTGCCAGCAGTTTATCGAATACGGGACAGGGACCGTTCTTC. The chain combines TRBV28 with TRBJ2-1; 9 nucleotides line up with TRBD1. V trimming: 1 base; J trimming: 15 bases; junction bases outside the gene matches: 10. The germline gives CDR1 MDHEN, CDR2 SYDVKM. The CDR3 runs 14 residues.

The table lists this clone with a few counts. The chain employs TRBV7-2 and TRBJ2-3, with no clear D. The ends were cut back, 2 bases at V and 3 bases at J, with 6 bases in the middle. The CDR3 covers 13 residues. Germline loops: CDR1 SGHTA, CDR2 FQGNSA. In DNA, the CDR3 is TGTGCCAGCAGCTTATGGCAGACAGATACGCAGTATTTT. It encodes CASSLWQTDTQYF.